This record concerns one TCR beta chain sequence. Antigen: not known. These data come from a study of beta chain features in type 1 diabetes. V trimming: 6 bases; J trimming: 4 bases; junction bases outside the gene matches: 4. Germline-derived CDR1 and CDR2 are SNHLY and FYNNEI. This CDR3 spans 14 amino acids. Reverse transcription of all isolated RNA meant that expressed TCRB transcripts were sequenced. The method was immunoSEQ multiplex PCR; TCRdb's version includes in-frame clones alone and lacks a portion of them. This sample has 200,000 to 300,000 clones, with 27% found just once. Broader study findings: Patients with Type 1 diabetes showed moderately but significantly shorter TCRB CDR3s in all four CD4+ subsets.

The specimen was central memory CD4+ T cells from blood. The chain employs TRBV2 and TRBJ1-4; the match to TRBD1 covers 8 bases. This TCR was recovered from a young man in good health. This CDR3 reads CASRRTGFNEKLFF. The DNA for the CDR3 is TGTGCCAGCAGGAGGACAGGGTTTAATGAAAAACTGTTTTTT.